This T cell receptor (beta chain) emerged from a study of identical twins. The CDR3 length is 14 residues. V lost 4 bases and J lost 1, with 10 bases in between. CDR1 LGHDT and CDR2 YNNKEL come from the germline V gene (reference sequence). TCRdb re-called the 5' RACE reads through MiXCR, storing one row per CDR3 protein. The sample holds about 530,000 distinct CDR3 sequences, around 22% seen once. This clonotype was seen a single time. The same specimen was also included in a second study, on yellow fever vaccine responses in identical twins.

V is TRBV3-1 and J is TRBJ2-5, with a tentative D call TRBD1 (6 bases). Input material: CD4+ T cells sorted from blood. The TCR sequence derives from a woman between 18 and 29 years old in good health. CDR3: CASSRDRTQETQYF. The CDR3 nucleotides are TGTGCCAGCAGCCGCGACAGGACCCAAGAGACCCAGTACTTC.